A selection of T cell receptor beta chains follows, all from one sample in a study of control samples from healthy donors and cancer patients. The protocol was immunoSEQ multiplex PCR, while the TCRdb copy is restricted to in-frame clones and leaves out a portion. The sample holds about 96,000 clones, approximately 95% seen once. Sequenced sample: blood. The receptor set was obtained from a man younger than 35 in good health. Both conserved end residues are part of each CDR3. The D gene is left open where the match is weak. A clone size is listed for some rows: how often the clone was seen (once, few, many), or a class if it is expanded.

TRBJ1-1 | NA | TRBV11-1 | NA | TGTGCCAGCAGCGTAGACAGATACACTGAAGCTTTCTTT | CASSVDRYTEAFF
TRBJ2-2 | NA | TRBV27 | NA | TGTGCCAGCAGTTTAAGGAGCACCGGGGAGCTGTTTTTT | CASSLRSTGELFF
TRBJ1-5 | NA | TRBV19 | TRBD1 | TGTGCCAGCAACCTACAGGGGGGAATCTGGCAGCCCCAGCATTTT | CASNLQGGIWQPQHF
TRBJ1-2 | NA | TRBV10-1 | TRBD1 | TGCGCCAGCAGTCAGGGGACAGGGCTTAATGGCTACACCTTC | CASSQGTGLNGYTF
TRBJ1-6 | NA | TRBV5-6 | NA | TGTGCCAGCAGCACAAGAGGGGGGATATGGGCACCCCTCCACTTT | CASSTRGGIWAPLHF
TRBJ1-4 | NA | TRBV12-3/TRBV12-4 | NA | TGTGCCAGCAGTGGGGATGAAAAACTGTTTTTT | CASSGDEKLFF
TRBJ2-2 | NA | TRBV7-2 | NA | TGTGCCAGCAGCAACAACGTGGCCGGGGAGCTGTTTTTT | CASSNNVAGELFF
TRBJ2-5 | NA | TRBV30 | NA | TGTGCCTGGAGTGTGTCAGAAGAGACCCAGTACTTC | CAWSVSEETQYF
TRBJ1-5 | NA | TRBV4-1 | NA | TGCGCCAGCAGCCACGACGCGCATCAGCCCCAGCATTTT | CASSHDAHQPQHF
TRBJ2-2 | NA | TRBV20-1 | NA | TGCAGTGCTAGTCCCAGAACCGGGGAGCTGTTTTTT | CSASPRTGELFF
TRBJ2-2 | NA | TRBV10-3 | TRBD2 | TGTGCCATCAGTGAGTCGAGTAGCGGGACCGGGGAGCTGTTTTTT | CAISESSSGTGELFF
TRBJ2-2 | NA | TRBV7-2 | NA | TGTGCCAGCAGCCCTCGCATAAGCGGGGAGCTGTTTTTT | CASSPRISGELFF
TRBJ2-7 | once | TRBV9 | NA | TGTGCCAGCAGCAAGGACGGTTACCACGAGCAGTACTTC | CASSKDGYHEQYF
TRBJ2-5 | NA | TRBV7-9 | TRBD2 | TGTGCCAGCACCCTCGGGGCTAGCGGTGGGGAGACCCAGTACTTC | CASTLGASGGETQYF
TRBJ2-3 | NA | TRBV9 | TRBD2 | TGTGCCAGCAGCGCCAGCGGACTAGCGGGTTTCACAGATACGCAGTATTTT | CASSASGLAGFTDTQYF
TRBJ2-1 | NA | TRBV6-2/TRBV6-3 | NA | TGTGCCAGCAGCCCAGCGGAGAGCAATGAGCAGTTCTTC | CASSPAESNEQFF
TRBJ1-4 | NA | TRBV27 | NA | TGTGCCAGCAGTTTATCGTTGGGAAATAATGAAAAACTGTTTTTT | CASSLSLGNNEKLFF
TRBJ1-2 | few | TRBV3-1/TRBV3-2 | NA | TGTGCCAGCAGCCCCCCGGCTTATGGCTACACCTTC | CASSPPAYGYTF
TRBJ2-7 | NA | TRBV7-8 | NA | TGTGCCAGCAGCCTAACAGGTTACGAGCAGTACTTC | CASSLTGYEQYF
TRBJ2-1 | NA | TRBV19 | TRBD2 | TGTGCCAGTAGTGGTAATAGCGGGAGTCCTGATGAGCAGTTCTTC | CASSGNSGSPDEQFF
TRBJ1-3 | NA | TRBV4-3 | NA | TGCGCCAGCAGCCAAGATCCAATGGGGAACACCATATATTTT | CASSQDPMGNTIYF
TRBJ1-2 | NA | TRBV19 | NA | TGTGCCAGTAAGGCCAGTTGGGGGACGTTCGGATATGGCTACACCTTC | CASKASWGTFGYGYTF
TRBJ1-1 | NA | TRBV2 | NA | TGTGCCACCGGACGTAAAGCTGAAGCTTTCTTT | CATGRKAEAFF
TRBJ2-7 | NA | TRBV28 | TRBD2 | TGTGCCAGCAGCAAAGGCGGGGGGCGGGAGACGTACGAGCAGTACTTC | CASSKGGGRETYEQYF
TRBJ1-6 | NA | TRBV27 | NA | TGTGCCAGCAGTTTTCGGGGCTCACCCCTCCACTTT | CASSFRGSPLHF
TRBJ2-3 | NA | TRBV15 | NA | TGTGCCACCAGCAGAGACAGGGATACGCAGTATTTT | CATSRDRDTQYF
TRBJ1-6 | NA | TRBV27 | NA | TGTGCCAGCAGTCCCCCGGGGAGGAGAAATAATTCACCCCTCCACTTT | CASSPPGRRNNSPLHF
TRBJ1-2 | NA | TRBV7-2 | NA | TGTGCCAGCAGCTTAGCCCGGGCTCGTGGCTACACCTTC | CASSLARARGYTF
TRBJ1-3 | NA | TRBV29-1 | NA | TGCAGCGTTGTCAGCAGCTCTGGAAACACCATATATTTT | CSVVSSSGNTIYF
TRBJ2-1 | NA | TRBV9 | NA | TGTGCCAGCAGCCCAGCGGACCGCTCCTACAATGAGCAGTTCTTC | CASSPADRSYNEQFF
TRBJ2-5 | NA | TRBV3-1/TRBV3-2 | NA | TGTGCCAGCAGCCCAGAATTAGTCGCGGAGACCCAGTACTTC | CASSPELVAETQYF
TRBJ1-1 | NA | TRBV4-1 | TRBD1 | TGCGCCAGCAGCGCTCGACAGGGCGGGGAGACTGAAGCTTTCTTT | CASSARQGGETEAFF
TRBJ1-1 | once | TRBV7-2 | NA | TGTGCCAGCATAGGCGAGGGAGCTTTCTTT | CASIGEGAFF
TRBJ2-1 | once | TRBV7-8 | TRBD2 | TGTGCCAGCAGACAAGAGGCGGGAGCGTCTGAGCAGTTCTTC | CASRQEAGASEQFF
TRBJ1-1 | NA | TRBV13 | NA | TGTGCCAGCAGCTTAGGAGGGTTCGGCCCGAAGGGCAAGCCTGAAGCTTTCTTT | CASSLGGFGPKGKPEAFF
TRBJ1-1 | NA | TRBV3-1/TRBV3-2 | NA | TGTGCCAGCAGCCAATTAGGAAGAACGGGACGAACTTTCTTT | CASSQLGRTGRTFF
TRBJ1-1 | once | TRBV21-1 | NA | TGTGCCAGCAGCAATTCCGGACAGAAGGATTGGAACACTGAAGCTTTCTTT | CASSNSGQKDWNTEAFF
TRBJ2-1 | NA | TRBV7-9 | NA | TGTGCCAGCAGCGCGCACCGGGATGAGCAGTTCTTC | CASSAHRDEQFF
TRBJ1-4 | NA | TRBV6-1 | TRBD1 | TGTGCCAGCAGAGAATCAGGGGGGGGGATGAAGACTAATGAAAAACTGTTTTTT | CASRESGGGMKTNEKLFF
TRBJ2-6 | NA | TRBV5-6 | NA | TGTGCCAGCAGGACCTCTGGGGCCAACGTCCTGACTTTC | CASRTSGANVLTF